The sequence of this T cell receptor (beta chain) was determined in a study of cytomegalovirus exposure and HLA in healthy donors. Study-wide findings and caveats: Apart from CMV serostatus, no immune exposure information was available.

The study ran its PCR with 60 Vbeta and 13 Jbeta primers. This table comes from immunoSEQ multiplex PCR, and its TCRdb copy is limited to in-frame clones, with some not included. The sample consists of some 160,000 clones, around 79% of them appearing once. This clone has just a few counts. Its antigen is not identified. Input material: PBMCs. The sequence came from a woman between 35 and 50 years old in good health and CMV-seronegative.

The CDR3 coding sequence is TGTGCCAGTAGTATAGAGACGGGCTATGGCTACACCTTC. It yields the protein CASSIETGYGYTF. The J gene is TRBJ1-2, the V gene TRBV19, with D unresolved. The V gene's germline CDR1 is LNHDA and CDR2 SQIVND (reference sequence). V was pared by 0 bases and J by 4 bases, with 6 bases between. The CDR3 has 13 amino acids.